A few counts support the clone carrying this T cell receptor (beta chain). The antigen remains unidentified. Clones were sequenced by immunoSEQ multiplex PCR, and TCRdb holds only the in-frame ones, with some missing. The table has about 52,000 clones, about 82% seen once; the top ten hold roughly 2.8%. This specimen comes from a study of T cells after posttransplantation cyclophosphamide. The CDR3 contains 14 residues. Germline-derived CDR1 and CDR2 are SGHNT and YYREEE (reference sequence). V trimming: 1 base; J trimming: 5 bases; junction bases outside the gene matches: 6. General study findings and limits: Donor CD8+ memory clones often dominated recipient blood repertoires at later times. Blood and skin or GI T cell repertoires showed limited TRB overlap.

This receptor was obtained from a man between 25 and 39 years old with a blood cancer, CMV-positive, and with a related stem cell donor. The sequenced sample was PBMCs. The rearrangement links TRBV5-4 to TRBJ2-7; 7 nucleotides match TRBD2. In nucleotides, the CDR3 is TGTGCCAGCAGCTTGTACGGCGGGAGCGACGAGCAGTACTTC. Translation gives CASSLYGGSDEQYF.